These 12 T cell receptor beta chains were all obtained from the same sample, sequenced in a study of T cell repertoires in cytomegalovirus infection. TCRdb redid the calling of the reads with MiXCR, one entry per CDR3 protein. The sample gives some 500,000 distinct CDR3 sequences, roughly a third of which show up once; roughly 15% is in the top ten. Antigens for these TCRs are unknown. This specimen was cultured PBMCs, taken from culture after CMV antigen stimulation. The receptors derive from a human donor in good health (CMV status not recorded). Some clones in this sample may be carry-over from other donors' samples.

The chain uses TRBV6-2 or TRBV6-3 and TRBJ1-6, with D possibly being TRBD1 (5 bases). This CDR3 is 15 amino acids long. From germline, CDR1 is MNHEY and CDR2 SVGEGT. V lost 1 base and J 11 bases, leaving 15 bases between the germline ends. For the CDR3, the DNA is TGTGCCAGCAGTTACTACGACAGCCCGAGGGCACCCCTCCACTTT. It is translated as CASSYYDSPRAPLHF.

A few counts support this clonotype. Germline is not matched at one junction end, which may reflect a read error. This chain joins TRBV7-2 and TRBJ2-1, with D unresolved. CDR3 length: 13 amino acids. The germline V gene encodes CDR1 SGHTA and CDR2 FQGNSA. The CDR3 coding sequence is TGTGCCAGCAGCTTGTCAGGCCGGAATGGGCAGTTCTTC. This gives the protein CASSLSGRNGQFF. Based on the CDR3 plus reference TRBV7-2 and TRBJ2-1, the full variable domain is GAGVSQSPSNKVTEKGKDVELRCDPISGHTALYWYRQSLGQGLEFLIYFQGNSAPDKSGLPSDRFSAERTGGSVSTLTIQRTQQEDSAVYLCASSLSGRNGQFFGPGTRLTVL.

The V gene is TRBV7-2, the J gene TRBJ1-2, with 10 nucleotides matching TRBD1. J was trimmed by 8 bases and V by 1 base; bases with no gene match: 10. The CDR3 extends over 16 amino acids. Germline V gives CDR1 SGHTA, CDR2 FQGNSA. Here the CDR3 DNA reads TGTGCCAGCAGCTTAGGGACAGGGGGGGTGTTCTGGGGCTACACCTTC. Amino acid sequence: CASSLGTGGVFWGYTF.

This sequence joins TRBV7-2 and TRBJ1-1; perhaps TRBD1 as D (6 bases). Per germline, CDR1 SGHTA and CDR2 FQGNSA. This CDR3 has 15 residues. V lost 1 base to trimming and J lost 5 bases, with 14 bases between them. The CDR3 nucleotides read TGTGCCAGCAGCTTAGGCTGGGGGGCATTGACTGAAGCTTTCTTT. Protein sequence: CASSLGWGALTEAFF.

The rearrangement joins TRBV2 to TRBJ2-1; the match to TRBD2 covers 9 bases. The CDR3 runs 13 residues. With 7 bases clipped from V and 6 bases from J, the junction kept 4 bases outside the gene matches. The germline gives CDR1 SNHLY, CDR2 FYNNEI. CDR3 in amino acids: CASKPTSGNEQFF. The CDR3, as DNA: TGTGCCAGCAAGCCGACTAGCGGCAATGAGCAGTTCTTC.

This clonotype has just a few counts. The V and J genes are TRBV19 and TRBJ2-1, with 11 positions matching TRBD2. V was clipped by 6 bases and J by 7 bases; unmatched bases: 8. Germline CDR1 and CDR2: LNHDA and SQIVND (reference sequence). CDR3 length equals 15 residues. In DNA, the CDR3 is TGTGCCAGTAGCATAATAGCGGGAGGGCGGAATGAGCAGTTCTTC. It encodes CASSIIAGGRNEQFF. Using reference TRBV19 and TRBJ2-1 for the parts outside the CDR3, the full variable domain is DGGITQSPKYLFRKEGQNVTLSCEQNLNHDAMYWYRQDPGQGLRLIYYSQIVNDFQKGDIAEGYSVSREKKESFPLTVTSAQKNPTAFYLCASSIIAGGRNEQFFGPGTRLTVL.

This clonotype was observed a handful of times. The CDR3 coding sequence is TGTGCCAGCAGCCCCGGGACAGGGGACCATGAGCAGTTCTTC. It translates to CASSPGTGDHEQFF. V gene TRBV6-2 or TRBV6-3 combines with J gene TRBJ2-1; 10 bases map to TRBD1. J gave up 8 bases and V 6 bases, and 7 bases lay outside the gene matches. Germline V gene data show CDR1 as MNHEY and CDR2 as SVGEGT. This CDR3 spans 14 amino acids.

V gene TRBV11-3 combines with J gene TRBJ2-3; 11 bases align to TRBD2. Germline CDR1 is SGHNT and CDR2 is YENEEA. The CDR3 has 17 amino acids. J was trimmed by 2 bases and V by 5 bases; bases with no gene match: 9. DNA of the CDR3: TGTGCCAGCAGCGACCGGCGACTAGCGGGGTACACAGATACGCAGTATTTT. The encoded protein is CASSDRRLAGYTDTQYF. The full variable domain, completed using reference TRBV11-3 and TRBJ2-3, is EAGVVQSPRYKIIEKKQPVAFWCNPISGHNTLYWYLQNLGQGPELLIRYENEEAVDDSQLPKDRFSAERLKGVDSTLKIQPAELGDSAVYLCASSDRRLAGYTDTQYFGPGTRLTVL.

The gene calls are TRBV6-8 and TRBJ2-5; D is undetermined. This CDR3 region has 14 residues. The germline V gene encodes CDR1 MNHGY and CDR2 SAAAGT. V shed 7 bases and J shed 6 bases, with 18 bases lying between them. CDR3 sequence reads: CASNPRPFLKTQYF. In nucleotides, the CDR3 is TGTGCCAGCAACCCACGCCCGTTTTTGAAGACCCAGTACTTC.

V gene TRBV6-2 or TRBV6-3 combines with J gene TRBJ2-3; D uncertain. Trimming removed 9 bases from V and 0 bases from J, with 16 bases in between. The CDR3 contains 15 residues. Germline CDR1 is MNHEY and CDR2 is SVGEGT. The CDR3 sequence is CARNKRRTSTDTQYF. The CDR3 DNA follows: TGTGCCAGGAACAAACGGCGGACCAGCACAGATACGCAGTATTTT.

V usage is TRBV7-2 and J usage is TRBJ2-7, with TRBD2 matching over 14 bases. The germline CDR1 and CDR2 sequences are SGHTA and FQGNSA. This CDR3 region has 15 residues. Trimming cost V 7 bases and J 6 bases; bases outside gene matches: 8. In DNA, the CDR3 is TGTGCCAGCACCCCCGGGACTAGCGGGAGTCCCGAGCAGTACTTC. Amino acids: CASTPGTSGSPEQYF.

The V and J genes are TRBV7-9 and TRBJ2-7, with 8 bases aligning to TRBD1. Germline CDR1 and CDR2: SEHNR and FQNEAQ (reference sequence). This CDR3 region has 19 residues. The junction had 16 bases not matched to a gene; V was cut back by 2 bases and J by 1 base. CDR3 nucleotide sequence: TGTGCCAGCAGCTTACCCCGGACAGGGTCTAGCCGGAGGTCCTACGAGCAGTACTTC. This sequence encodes CASSLPRTGSSRRSYEQYF.